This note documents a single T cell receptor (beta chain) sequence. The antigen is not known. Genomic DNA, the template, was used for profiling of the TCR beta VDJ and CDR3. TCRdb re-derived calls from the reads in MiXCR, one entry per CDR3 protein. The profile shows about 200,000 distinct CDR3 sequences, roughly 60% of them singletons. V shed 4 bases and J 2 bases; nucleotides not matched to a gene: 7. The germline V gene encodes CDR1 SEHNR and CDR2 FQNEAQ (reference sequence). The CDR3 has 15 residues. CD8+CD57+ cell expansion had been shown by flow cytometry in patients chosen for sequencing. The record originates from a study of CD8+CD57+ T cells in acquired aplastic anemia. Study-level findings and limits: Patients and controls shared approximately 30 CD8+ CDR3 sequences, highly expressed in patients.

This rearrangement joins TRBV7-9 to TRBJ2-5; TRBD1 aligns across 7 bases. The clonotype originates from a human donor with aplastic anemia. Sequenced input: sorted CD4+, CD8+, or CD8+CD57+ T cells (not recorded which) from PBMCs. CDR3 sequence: CASSSNRDRQETQYF. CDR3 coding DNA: TGTGCCAGCAGCTCTAACCGGGACAGACAAGAGACCCAGTACTTC.